The subject of this entry is one T cell receptor beta chain. Its antigen is still unknown. The sample originates from a study of OX40 agonist ivuxolimab in advanced cancers. Study-wide background: With a range of roughly 20 to 79, age averaged about 59 years, and 65% to 85% were male. General observations from the study: The CD4+ and CD8+ T cells in the blood had expanded clonally by week 6 at 0.1 to 3.0 mg/kg.

Excluded were patients having autoimmune disease history or systemic immunosuppression. The timepoints at which blood was sampled were baseline, cycle 4 day 1, and cycle 7 day 1. Assay: immunoSEQ multiplex PCR; the TCRdb copy retains only in-frame clones and omits some. The sample lists 65,000 to 80,000 clones; about 80% were seen once. This receptor was identified in an adult with an advanced solid tumor such as melanoma, head and neck, liver or kidney cancer. Source: CD4+ or CD8+ T cells sorted from blood, taken in a trial of the OX40 agonist ivuxolimab.

The CDR3 bases are TGTGCCAGCGGGAGACTGAACATGAACACTGAAGCTTTCTTT. It yields the protein CASGRLNMNTEAFF. The chain employs TRBV6-1 and TRBJ1-1, with D uncertain. CDR1 and CDR2 from the germline V gene are MNHNS and SASEGT. CDR3 length: 14 amino acids. The germline V and J ends were trimmed by 8 bases and 0 bases, with 13 bases remaining between them.